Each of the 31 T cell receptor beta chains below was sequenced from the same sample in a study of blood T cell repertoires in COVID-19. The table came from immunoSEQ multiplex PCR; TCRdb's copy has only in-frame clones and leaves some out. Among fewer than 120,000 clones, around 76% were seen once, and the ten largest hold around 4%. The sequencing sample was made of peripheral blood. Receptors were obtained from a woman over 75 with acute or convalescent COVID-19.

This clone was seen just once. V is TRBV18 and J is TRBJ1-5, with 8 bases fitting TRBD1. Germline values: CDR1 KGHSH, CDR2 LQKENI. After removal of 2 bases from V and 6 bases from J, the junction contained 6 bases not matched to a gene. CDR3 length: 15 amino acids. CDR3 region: CASSPGQGESQPQHF. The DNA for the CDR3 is TGTGCCAGCTCACCAGGACAGGGTGAGAGTCAGCCCCAGCATTTT.

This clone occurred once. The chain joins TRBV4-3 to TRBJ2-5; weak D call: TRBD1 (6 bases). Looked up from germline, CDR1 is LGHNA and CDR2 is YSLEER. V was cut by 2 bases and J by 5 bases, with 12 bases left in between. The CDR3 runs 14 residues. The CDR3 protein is CASSQFTGLETQYF. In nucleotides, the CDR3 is TGCGCCAGCAGCCAATTCACAGGGTTGGAGACCCAGTACTTC.

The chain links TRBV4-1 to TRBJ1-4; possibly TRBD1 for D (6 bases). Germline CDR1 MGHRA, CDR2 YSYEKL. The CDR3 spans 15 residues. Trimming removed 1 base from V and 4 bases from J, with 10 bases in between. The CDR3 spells CASSQGTVLNEKLFF. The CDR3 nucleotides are TGCGCCAGCAGCCAAGGGACAGTTCTTAATGAAAAACTGTTTTTT.

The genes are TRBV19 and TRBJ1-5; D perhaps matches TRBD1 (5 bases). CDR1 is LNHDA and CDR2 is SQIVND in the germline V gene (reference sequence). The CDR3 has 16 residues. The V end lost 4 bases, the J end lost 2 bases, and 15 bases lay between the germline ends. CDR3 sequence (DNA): TGTGCCAGTAGTAGACTTGTTAGGGGTGGCAATCAGCCCCAGCATTTT. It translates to CASSRLVRGGNQPQHF.

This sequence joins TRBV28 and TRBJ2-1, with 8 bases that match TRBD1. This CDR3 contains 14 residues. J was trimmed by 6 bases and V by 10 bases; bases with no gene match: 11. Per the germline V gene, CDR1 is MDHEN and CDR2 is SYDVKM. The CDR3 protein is CATCRTGLINEQFF. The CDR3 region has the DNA TGTGCCACTTGCCGGACAGGGCTGATCAATGAGCAGTTCTTC.

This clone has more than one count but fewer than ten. The CDR3 DNA reads as TGTGCCAGCAAAGAGGGCGGCAAAGCCTACGAGCAGTACTTC. Its translation: CASKEGGKAYEQYF. The chain uses TRBV2 and TRBJ2-7; D perhaps matches TRBD2 (5 bases). This CDR3 has 14 amino acids. The ends were cut back, 7 bases at V and 2 bases at J, with 15 bases in the middle. Germline V gives CDR1 SNHLY, CDR2 FYNNEI. The variable domain in full, completed from reference TRBV2 and TRBJ2-7, reads EPEVTQTPSHQVTQMGQEVILRCVPISNHLYFYWYRQILGQKVEFLVSFYNNEISEKSEIFDDQFSVERPDGSNFTLKIRSTKLEDSAMYFCASKEGGKAYEQYFGPGTRLTVT.

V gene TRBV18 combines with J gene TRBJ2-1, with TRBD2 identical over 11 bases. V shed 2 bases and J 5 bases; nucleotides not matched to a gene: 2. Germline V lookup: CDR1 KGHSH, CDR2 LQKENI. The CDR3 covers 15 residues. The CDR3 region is CASSPKLAGDNEQFF. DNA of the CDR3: TGTGCCAGCTCACCAAAACTAGCGGGGGACAATGAGCAGTTCTTC.

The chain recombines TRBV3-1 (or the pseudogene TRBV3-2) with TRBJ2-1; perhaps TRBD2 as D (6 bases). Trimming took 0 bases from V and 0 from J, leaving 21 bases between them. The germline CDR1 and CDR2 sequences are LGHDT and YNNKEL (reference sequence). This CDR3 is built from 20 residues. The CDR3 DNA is TGTGCCAGCAGCCAAGATGGGTTCCTGACTAGGGGCCGCTCCTACAATGAGCAGTTCTTC. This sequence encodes CASSQDGFLTRGRSYNEQFF.

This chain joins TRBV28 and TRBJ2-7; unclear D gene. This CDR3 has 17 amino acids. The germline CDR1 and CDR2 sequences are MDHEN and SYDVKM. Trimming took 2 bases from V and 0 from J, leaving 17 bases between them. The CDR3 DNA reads TGTGCCAGCAGTTTAGAGGCCCTAAGTAGTGACTCCTACGAGCAGTACTTC. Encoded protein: CASSLEALSSDSYEQYF.

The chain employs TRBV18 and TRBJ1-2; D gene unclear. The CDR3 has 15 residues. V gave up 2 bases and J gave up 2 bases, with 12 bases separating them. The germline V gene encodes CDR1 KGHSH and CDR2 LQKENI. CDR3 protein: CASSPSQSGNYGYTF. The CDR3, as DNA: TGTGCCAGCTCACCATCACAGTCGGGGAACTATGGCTACACCTTC. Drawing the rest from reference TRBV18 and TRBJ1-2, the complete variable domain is NAGVMQNPRHLVRRRGQEARLRCSPMKGHSHVYWYRQLPEEGLKFMVYLQKENIIDESGMPKERFSAEFPKEGPSILRIQQVVRGDSAAYFCASSPSQSGNYGYTFGSGTRLTVV.

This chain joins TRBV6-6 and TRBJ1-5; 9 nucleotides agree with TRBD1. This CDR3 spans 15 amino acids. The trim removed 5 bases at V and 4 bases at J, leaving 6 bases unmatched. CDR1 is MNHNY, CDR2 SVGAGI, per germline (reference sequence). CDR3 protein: CASSHPDRGNQPQHF. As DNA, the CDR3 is TGTGCCAGCAGTCACCCGGACAGGGGAAATCAGCCCCAGCATTTT.

CDR3 DNA: TGTGCCAGTAGACCCCCAGGGGGCGACGGAGGAAACACCATATATTTT. Translated, it gives CASRPPGGDGGNTIYF. The V call is TRBV19, the J call TRBJ1-3, with 8 bases that match TRBD1. There are 16 residues in the CDR3. V lost 6 bases, J lost 4 bases, and 11 bases stayed unmatched. Looked up from germline, CDR1 is LNHDA and CDR2 is SQIVND (reference sequence).

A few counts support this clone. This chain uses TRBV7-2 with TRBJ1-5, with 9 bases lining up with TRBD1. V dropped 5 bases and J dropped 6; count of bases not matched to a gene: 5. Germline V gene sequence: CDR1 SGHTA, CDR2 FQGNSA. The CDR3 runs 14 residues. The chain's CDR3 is CASSPDRGAQPQHF. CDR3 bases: TGTGCCAGCAGCCCCGACAGGGGGGCTCAGCCCCAGCATTTT.

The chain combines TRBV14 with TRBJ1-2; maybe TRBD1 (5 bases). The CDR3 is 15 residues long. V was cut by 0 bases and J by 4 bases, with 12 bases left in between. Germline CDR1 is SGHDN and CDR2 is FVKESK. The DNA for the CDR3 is TGTGCCAGCAGCCAAGATGGTGACAGCTCCTATGGCTACACCTTC. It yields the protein CASSQDGDSSYGYTF.

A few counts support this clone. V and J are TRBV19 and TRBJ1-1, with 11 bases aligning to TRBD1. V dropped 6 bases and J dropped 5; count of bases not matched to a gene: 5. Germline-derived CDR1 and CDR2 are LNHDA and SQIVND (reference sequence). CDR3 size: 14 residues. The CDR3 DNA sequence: TGTGCCAGTAGCGGGGACAGGGGGAGGACTGAAGCTTTCTTT. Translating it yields CASSGDRGRTEAFF.

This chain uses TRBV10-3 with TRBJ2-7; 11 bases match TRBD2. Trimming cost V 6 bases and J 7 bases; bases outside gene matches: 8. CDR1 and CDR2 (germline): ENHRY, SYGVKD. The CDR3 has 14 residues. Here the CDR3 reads CAIRVAGGPEEQYF. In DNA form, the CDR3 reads TGTGCCATCAGGGTAGCGGGAGGGCCTGAGGAGCAGTACTTC.

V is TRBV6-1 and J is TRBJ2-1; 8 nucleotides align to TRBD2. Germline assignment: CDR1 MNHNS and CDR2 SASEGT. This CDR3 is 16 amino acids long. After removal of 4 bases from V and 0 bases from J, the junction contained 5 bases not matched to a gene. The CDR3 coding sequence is TGTGCCAGCAGTGCCGGACGGGGGGGCTCCTACAATGAGCAGTTCTTC. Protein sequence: CASSAGRGGSYNEQFF.

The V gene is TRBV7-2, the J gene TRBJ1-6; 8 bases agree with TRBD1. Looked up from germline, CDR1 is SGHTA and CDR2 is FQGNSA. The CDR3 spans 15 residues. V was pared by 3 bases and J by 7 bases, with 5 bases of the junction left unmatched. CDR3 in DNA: TGTGCCAGCAGCTTTGCAACAGGGGGGAATTCACCCCTCCACTTT. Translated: CASSFATGGNSPLHF.

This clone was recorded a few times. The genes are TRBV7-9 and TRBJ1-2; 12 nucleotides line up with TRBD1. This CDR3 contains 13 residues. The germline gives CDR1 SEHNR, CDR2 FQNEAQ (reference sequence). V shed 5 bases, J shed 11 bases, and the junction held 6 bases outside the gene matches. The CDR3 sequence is CASSQGQGAGYTF. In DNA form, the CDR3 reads TGTGCCAGCAGCCAGGGACAGGGGGCAGGTTACACCTTC.

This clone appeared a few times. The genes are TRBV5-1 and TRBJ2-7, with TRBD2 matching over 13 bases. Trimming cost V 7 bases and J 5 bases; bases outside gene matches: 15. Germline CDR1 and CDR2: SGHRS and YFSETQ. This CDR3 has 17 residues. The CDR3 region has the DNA TGCGCCAGCGGCAAAGGGACTAGCGGGGTTTGGAGGAACGAGCAGTACTTC. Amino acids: CASGKGTSGVWRNEQYF.

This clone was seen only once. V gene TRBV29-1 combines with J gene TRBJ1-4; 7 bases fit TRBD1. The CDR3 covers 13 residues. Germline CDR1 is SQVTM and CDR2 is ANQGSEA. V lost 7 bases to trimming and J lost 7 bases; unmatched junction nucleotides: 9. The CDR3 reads CSAQPGGREKLFF. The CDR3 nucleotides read TGCAGCGCCCAGCCAGGGGGTCGTGAAAAACTGTTTTTT.

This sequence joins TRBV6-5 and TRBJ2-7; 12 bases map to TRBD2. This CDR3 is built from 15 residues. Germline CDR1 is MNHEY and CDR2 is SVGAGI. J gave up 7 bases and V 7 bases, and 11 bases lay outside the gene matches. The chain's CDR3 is CASTRLAGEPGEQYF. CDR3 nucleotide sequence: TGTGCCAGCACAAGACTAGCGGGGGAGCCAGGGGAGCAGTACTTC.

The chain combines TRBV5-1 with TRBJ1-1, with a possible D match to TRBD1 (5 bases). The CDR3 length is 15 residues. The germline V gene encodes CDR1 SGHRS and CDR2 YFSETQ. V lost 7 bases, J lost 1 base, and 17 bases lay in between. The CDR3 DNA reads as TGCGCCAGCTCCCTGGGAGGAGGGGCGAACACTGAAGCTTTCTTT. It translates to CASSLGGGANTEAFF.

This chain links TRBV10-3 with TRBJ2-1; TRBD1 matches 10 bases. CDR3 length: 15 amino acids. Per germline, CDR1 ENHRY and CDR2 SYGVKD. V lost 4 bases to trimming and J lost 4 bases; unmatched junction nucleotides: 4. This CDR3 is CAISGSGQGYNEQFF. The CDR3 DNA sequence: TGTGCCATCAGTGGATCGGGACAGGGGTACAATGAGCAGTTCTTC.

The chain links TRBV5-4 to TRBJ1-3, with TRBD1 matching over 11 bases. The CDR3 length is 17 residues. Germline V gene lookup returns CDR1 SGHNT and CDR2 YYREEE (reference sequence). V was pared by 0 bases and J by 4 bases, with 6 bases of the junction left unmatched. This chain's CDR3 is CASSLAFGQGAGNTIYF. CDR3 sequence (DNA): TGTGCCAGCAGCTTGGCCTTCGGACAGGGGGCCGGAAACACCATATATTTT.

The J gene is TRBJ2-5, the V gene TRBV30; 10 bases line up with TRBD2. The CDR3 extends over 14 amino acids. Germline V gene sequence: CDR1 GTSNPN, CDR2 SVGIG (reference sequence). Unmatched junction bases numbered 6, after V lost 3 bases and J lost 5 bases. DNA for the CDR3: TGTGCCTGGAGCCTCCTAGCGGGGGCGGAGACCCAGTACTTC. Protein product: CAWSLLAGAETQYF.

The CDR3 loop is CASSARGNEQFF. The DNA for the CDR3 is TGCGCCAGCAGCGCCAGGGGGAATGAGCAGTTCTTC. This chain connects TRBV5-1 to TRBJ2-1, with 7 positions matching TRBD1. The CDR3 is 12 residues long. V dropped 4 bases and J dropped 7; count of bases not matched to a gene: 2. The germline gives CDR1 SGHRS, CDR2 YFSETQ.

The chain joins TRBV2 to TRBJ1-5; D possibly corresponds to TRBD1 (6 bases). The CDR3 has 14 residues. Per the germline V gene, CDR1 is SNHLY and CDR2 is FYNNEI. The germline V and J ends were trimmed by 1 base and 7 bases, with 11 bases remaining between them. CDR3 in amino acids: CASSEGGGRQPQHF. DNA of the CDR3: TGTGCCAGCAGTGAAGGTGGGGGCAGGCAGCCCCAGCATTTT.

The CDR3 DNA is TGTGCCAGCAGCCACGGGACTAGCGGGGAGAGGTCAGATACGCAGTATTTT. Protein: CASSHGTSGERSDTQYF. The chain recombines TRBV4-2 with TRBJ2-3; TRBD2 agrees at 13 bases. The CDR3 extends over 17 amino acids. The germline gives CDR1 LGHNA, CDR2 YNFKEQ. V was clipped by 3 bases and J by 4 bases; unmatched bases: 7.

CDR3 protein: CASSYGLDAGAKGYTF. Written as DNA, the CDR3 is TGTGCCAGCAGTTACGGCTTGGATGCAGGGGCCAAGGGCTACACCTTC. This rearrangement joins TRBV6-2 or TRBV6-3 to TRBJ1-2; TRBD1 might be the D (6 bases). The length of the CDR3 is 16 residues. Per the germline V gene, CDR1 is MNHEY and CDR2 is SVGEGT. V dropped 2 bases and J dropped 8 bases, with 21 bases sitting between them.

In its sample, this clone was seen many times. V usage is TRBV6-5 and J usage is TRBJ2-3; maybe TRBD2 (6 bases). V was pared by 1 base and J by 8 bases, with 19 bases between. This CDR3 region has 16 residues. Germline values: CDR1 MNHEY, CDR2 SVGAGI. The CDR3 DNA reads TGTGCCAGCAGTTACTGGGGAGGTCAGTTAGGTACTACGCAGTATTTT. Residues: CASSYWGGQLGTTQYF.